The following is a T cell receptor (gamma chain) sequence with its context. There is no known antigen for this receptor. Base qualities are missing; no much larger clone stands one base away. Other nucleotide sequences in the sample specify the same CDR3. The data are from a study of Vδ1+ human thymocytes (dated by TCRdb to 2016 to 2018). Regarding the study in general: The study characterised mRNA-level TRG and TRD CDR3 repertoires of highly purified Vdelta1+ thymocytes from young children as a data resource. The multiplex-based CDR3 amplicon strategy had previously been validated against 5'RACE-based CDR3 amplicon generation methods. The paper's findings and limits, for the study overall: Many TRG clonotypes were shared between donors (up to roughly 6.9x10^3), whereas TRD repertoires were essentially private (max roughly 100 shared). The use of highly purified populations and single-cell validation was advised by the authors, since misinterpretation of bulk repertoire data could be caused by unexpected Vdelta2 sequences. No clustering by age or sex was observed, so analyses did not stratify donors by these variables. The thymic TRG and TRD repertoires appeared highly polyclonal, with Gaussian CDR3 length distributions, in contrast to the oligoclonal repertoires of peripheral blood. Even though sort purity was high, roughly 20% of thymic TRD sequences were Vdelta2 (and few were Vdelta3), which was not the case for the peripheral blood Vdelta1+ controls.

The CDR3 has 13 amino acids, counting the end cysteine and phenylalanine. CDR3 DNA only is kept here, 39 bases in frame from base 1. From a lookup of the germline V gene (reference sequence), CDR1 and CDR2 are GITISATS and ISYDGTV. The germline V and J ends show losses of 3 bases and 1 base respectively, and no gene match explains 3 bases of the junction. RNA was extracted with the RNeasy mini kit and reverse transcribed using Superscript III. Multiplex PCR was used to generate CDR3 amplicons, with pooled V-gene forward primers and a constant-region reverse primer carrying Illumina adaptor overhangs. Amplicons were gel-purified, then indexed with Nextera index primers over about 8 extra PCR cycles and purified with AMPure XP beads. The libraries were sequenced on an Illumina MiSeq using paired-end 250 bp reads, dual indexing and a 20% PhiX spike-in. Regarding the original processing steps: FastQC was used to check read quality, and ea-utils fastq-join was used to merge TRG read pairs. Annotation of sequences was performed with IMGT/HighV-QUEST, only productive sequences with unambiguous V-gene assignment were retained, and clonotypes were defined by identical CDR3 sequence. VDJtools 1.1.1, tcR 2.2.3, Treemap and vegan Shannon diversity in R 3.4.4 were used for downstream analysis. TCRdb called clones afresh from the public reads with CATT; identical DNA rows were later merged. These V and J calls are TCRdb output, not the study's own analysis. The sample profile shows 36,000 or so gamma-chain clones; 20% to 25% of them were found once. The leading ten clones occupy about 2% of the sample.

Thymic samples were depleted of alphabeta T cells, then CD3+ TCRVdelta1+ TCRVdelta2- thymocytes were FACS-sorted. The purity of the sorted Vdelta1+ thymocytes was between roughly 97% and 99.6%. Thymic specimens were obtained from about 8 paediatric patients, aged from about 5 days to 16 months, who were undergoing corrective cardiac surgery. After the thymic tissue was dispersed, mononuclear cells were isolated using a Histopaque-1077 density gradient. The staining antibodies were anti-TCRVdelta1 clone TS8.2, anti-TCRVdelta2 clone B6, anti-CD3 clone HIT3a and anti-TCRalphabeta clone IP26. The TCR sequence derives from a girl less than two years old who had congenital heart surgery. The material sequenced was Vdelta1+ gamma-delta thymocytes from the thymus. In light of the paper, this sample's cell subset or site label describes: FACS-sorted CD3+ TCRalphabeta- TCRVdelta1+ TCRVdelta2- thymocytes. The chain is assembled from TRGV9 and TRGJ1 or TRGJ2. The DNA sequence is TGTGCCTTGTGGGAGAGCAATTATTATAAGAAACTCTTT. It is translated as CALWESNYYKKLF.